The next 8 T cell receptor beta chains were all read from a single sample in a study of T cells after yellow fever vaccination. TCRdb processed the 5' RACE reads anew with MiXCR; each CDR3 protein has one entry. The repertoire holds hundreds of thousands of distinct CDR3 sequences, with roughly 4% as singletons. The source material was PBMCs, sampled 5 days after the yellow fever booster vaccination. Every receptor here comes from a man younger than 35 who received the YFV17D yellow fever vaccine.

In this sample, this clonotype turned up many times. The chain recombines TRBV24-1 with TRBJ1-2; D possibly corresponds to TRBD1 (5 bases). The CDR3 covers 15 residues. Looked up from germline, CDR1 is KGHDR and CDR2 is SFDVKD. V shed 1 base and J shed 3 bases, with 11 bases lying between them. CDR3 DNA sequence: TGTGCCACCAGTGATTTATCCGGGGGGGACTATGGCTACACCTTC. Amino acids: CATSDLSGGDYGYTF.

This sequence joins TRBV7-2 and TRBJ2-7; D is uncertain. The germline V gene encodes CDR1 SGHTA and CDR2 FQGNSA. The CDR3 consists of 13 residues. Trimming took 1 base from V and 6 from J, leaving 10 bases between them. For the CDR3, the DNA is TGTGCCAGCAGCTTAGGTTGGGTTGGCGAGCAGTACGTC. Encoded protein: CASSLGWVGEQYV.

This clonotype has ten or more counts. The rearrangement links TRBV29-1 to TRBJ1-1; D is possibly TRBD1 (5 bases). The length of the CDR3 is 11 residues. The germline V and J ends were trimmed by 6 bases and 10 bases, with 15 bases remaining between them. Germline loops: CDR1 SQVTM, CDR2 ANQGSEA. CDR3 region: CSVGVGTRAFF. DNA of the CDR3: TGCAGCGTGGGGGTTGGGACTAGAGCTTTCTTT.

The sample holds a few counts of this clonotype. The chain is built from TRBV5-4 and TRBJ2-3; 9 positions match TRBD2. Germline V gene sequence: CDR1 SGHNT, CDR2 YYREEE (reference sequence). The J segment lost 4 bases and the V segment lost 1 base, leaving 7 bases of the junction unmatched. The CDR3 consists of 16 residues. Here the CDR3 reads CASSLHAGGPADTQYF. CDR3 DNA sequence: TGTGCCAGCAGCTTGCATGCGGGGGGGCCTGCAGATACGCAGTATTTT.

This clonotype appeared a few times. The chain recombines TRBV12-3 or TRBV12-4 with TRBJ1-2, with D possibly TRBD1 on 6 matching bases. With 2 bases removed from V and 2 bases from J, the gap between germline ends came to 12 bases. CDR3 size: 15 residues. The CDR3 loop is CASSLNRQANYGYTF. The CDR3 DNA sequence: TGTGCCAGCAGTTTAAATAGACAGGCCAACTATGGCTACACCTTC.

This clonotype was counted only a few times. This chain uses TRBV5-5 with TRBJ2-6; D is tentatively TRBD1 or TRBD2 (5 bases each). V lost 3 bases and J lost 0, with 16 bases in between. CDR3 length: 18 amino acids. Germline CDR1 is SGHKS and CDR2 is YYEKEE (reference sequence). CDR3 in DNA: TGTGCCAGCAGCTCGGGGCCAGCCATTACCTCTGGGGCCAACGTCCTGACTTTC. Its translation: CASSSGPAITSGANVLTF.

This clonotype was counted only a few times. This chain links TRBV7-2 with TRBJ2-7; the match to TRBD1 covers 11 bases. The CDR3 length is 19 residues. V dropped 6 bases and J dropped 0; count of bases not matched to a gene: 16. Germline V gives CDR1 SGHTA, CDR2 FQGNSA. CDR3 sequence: CASRIRTDRGRASSYEQYV. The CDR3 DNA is TGTGCCAGCAGAATCCGGACGGACAGGGGGCGCGCAAGCTCCTACGAGCAGTACGTC.

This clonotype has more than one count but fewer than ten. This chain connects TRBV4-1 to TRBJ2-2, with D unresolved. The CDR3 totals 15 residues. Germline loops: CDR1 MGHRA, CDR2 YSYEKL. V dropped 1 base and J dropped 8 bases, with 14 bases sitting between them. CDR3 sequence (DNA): TGCGCCAGCAGCCAAGTGGGCGCTCTCGGAGGGGAGCTGTTTTTT. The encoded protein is CASSQVGALGGELFF.